This T cell receptor (beta chain) is from a study of breast tumors, draining lymph nodes, adjacent tissues. Samples came from axillary lymph nodes draining the breast cancer. A single record per CDR3 protein comes from TCRdb applying MiXCR to the multiplex PCR reads. This sample yields about 100,000 distinct CDR3 sequences, of which less than 25% are seen a single time; 1% to 1.5% belongs to the top ten. Regarding the study as a whole: The lymph node origin of tumor T cells was framed as consistent with a hypothesis, not demonstrated. Tumors had less TCR diversity than lymph nodes, more than nontumor tissue. Tumor and nontumor repertoires were significantly more similar in luminal-like than in basal-like breast cancer.

This CDR3 has 14 amino acids. The germline CDR1 and CDR2 sequences are DFQATT and SNEGSKA (reference sequence). V lost 5 bases and J 5 bases, leaving 19 bases between the germline ends. This clonotype was seen many times. Its matching antigen is unknown. V is TRBV20-1 and J is TRBJ2-7; a possible D gene is TRBD1 (6 bases). What was sequenced was axillary lymph node tissue. This TCR was sampled from a female donor with breast cancer. Some clones in this sample may be carry-over from other donors' samples. DNA of the CDR3: TGCAGTGCTCAAAGACGGACAGTAATCGACGAGCAGTACTTC. Translated, it gives CSAQRRTVIDEQYF.